Presented here are 2 T cell receptor beta chains from one specimen sequenced in a study of blood T cell repertoires in COVID-19. Sequencing used immunoSEQ multiplex PCR; TCRdb keeps in-frame clones, though not all of them. This table holds 70,000 to 95,000 clones, around four fifths found once. Sequencing used peripheral blood. The receptor set was obtained from a woman in her seventies with active or convalescent COVID-19.

This chain joins TRBV23-1 and TRBJ1-4; D is undetermined. TRBV23-1 is identified as an open reading frame with a role that is uncertain. V was pared by 7 bases and J by 8 bases, with 14 bases between. The CDR3 length is 13 residues. The CDR3 loop is CASTSVPWEKLFF. CDR3 bases: TGCGCCAGCACCAGCGTTCCATGGGAAAAACTGTTTTTT.

The chain couples TRBV7-8 to TRBJ1-2, with TRBD1 identical over 10 bases. With 6 bases clipped from V and 5 bases from J, the junction kept 12 bases outside the gene matches. Germline assignment: CDR1 SGHVS and CDR2 FQNEAQ. The CDR3 is 16 amino acids. The CDR3 here is CASSTPPGTGVYGYTF. For the CDR3, the DNA is TGTGCCAGCAGTACACCACCGGGGACAGGGGTTTATGGCTACACCTTC.